This T cell receptor (beta chain) stems from a study of shared T cell receptors in the human thymus. Only in-frame clones appear in the TCRdb table, and some are missing; sequencing was by immunoSEQ multiplex PCR. The table shows about 660,000 clones, with 87% occurring only once. These data also featured in a second study, about human thymus T cells. That paper states: Corrective cardiac operations yielded the resected thymus tissue.

The TCR originated in a boy in the first two years of life with a congenital heart defect. Sequencing was done on a sample of thymocytes.

CDR3 loop: CASSLAGQGGVDGYTF. The CDR3 nucleotides read TGTGCCAGCAGCTTGGCAGGACAGGGCGGGGTTGATGGCTACACCTTC. V and J are TRBV5-4 and TRBJ1-2; TRBD1 matches 8 bases. The CDR3 length is 16 residues. J lost 6 bases, V lost 0 bases, and 10 bases had no gene match. Germline V gives CDR1 SGHNT, CDR2 YYREEE (reference sequence).